The next 25 T cell receptor beta chains were all read from a single sample in a study of CD8 T cells in Susac syndrome. A quantity of about 0.5 to 1 ug RNA underwent reverse transcription using random hexamers. A single record per CDR3 protein comes from TCRdb applying MiXCR to the immunoSEQ multiplex PCR reads. The sample has under 350,000 distinct CDR3 sequences; 92% are singletons. Source material: CD4+ T cells from PBMCs. The receptors were gathered from a human donor with multiple sclerosis.

The chain is built from TRBV30 and TRBJ1-4, with a weak D call TRBD1 (6 bases). Trimming stripped 4 bases from V and 0 bases from J, with 15 bases between. The germline V gene has CDR1 GTSNPN and CDR2 SVGIG (reference sequence). The CDR3 covers 16 residues. CDR3 sequence: CAWKLGNRATNEKLFF. CDR3 bases: TGTGCCTGGAAGTTGGGAAACAGGGCAACTAATGAAAAACTGTTTTTT.

The V and J genes are TRBV9 and TRBJ1-2; 9 positions match TRBD1. The trim removed 7 bases at V and 7 bases at J, leaving 8 bases unmatched. The CDR3 spans 13 residues. Germline values: CDR1 SGDLS, CDR2 YYNGEE. The chain's CDR3 is CASGRDRDGGYTF. The CDR3 DNA reads as TGTGCCAGCGGTAGGGACAGGGACGGTGGCTACACCTTC.

The V call is TRBV7-9, the J call TRBJ1-2; perhaps TRBD1 as D (6 bases). The CDR3 is 14 residues long. Trimming shortened V by 1 base and J by 8 bases, and 14 bases separated the two germline ends. Germline CDR1 SEHNR, CDR2 FQNEAQ (reference sequence). The CDR3, as DNA: TGTGCCAGCAGCTTAGAGTGGGGGCTAAGCGGCTACACCTTC. Amino acids: CASSLEWGLSGYTF.

The chain uses TRBV4-1 and TRBJ2-7; the match to TRBD1 covers 8 bases. Germline V gene data show CDR1 as MGHRA and CDR2 as YSYEKL. The CDR3 covers 14 residues. Unmatched junction bases numbered 5, after V lost 4 bases and J lost 3 bases. CDR3 sequence: CASSLSTGDYEQYF. The CDR3 nucleotides are TGCGCCAGCAGCCTTTCGACAGGGGACTACGAGCAGTACTTC.

V and J are TRBV11-2 and TRBJ2-3; tentatively, D is TRBD2 (5 bases). This CDR3 is built from 15 residues. V lost 5 bases to trimming and J lost 4 bases, with 16 bases between them. Germline V gene sequence: CDR1 SGHAT, CDR2 FQNNGV. The CDR3 region has the DNA TGTGCCAGCAGCCGTGAGCCAACTAGTTCAGATACGCAGTATTTT. This sequence encodes CASSREPTSSDTQYF.

The chain's CDR3 is CASRDRDRRSTNEKLFF. The CDR3 nucleotides read TGTGCCAGCAGAGACCGGGACAGGAGGTCAACTAATGAAAAACTGTTTTTT. The V call is TRBV6-1, the J call TRBJ1-4, with 8 nucleotides matching TRBD1. Germline V gene lookup returns CDR1 MNHNS and CDR2 SASEGT. Trimming removed 6 bases from V and 0 bases from J; junction bases left unmatched: 9. The CDR3 runs to 17 residues.

The chain uses TRBV9 and TRBJ2-3; D assignment may be TRBD1 or TRBD2 (6 bases each). V was trimmed by 0 bases and J by 5 bases, leaving 16 bases between them. Germline-derived CDR1 and CDR2 are SGDLS and YYNGEE. This CDR3 has 16 residues. The CDR3 protein is CASSVASGAGGDTQYF. The DNA for the CDR3 is TGTGCCAGCAGCGTAGCCTCGGGGGCCGGGGGAGATACGCAGTATTTT.

This chain links TRBV7-3 with TRBJ2-5; 9 positions match TRBD2. The CDR3 is 13 residues long. The V and J ends lost 5 bases and 5 bases, in that order; junction bases with no gene match: 3. The V gene's germline CDR1 is SGHTA and CDR2 FQGTGA. The CDR3: CASSRAGGETQYF. The CDR3 nucleotides are TGTGCCAGCAGCCGAGCGGGAGGTGAGACCCAGTACTTC.

The chain links TRBV7-9 to TRBJ1-4, with D tentatively TRBD1 (5 bases). Germline CDR1 reads SEHNR; CDR2 reads FQNEAQ (reference sequence). This CDR3 region has 15 residues. The CDR3 here is CATSGIQGHNEKLFF. CDR3 DNA sequence: TGTGCAACGTCGGGGATTCAGGGCCATAATGAAAAACTGTTTTTT.

V and J are TRBV20-1 and TRBJ2-1; D unclear. The CDR3 totals 13 residues. Germline CDR1 DFQATT, CDR2 SNEGSKA (reference sequence). Trimming cost V 0 bases and J 10 bases, with 13 bases left between them. The CDR3 bases are TGCAGTGCTAGAGATGGGCCGGTACGGGAGCAGTTCTTC. Translating it yields CSARDGPVREQFF.

The genes are TRBV2 and TRBJ2-2; 9 bases fit TRBD2. Germline V CDR1 and CDR2: SNHLY, FYNNEI. The length of the CDR3 is 15 residues. After removal of 7 bases from V and 5 bases from J, the junction contained 8 bases not matched to a gene. CDR3 sequence (DNA): TGTGCCAGCACGAGCGGGCTAGCGGGAACCGGGGAGCTGTTTTTT. Translated: CASTSGLAGTGELFF.

J is TRBJ1-4 and V is TRBV23-1; no clear D. TRBV23-1 is an open reading frame whose function is uncertain. The CDR3 is made up of 12 amino acids. The germline V and J ends were trimmed by 10 bases and 6 bases, with 12 bases remaining between them. The CDR3 nucleotides read TGCGCCACCCGTGGGGTGGATGAAAAACTGTTTTTT. As protein: CATRGVDEKLFF.

The J gene is TRBJ2-1, the V gene TRBV5-1, with 12 bases aligning to TRBD2. The length of the CDR3 is 17 residues. V was pared by 0 bases and J by 8 bases, with 9 bases of the junction left unmatched. CDR1 and CDR2 (germline): SGHRS, YFSETQ. Here the CDR3 reads CASSLASSGRAGYEQFF. Written as DNA, the CDR3 is TGCGCCAGCAGCTTGGCGTCTAGCGGGAGGGCGGGGTATGAGCAGTTCTTC.

The chain employs TRBV2 and TRBJ2-7, with D unclear. Germline lookup yields CDR1 SNHLY and CDR2 FYNNEI. Trimming cost V 7 bases and J 3 bases, with 22 bases left between them. The CDR3 is 16 amino acids. Written as DNA, the CDR3 is TGTGCCAGCACCGAATCCCCGGGTGTGGTGGGCTACGAGCAGTACTTC. As protein: CASTESPGVVGYEQYF.

This chain uses TRBV20-1 with TRBJ1-4; 7 nucleotides agree with TRBD1. The germline V gene has CDR1 DFQATT and CDR2 SNEGSKA (reference sequence). This CDR3 has 14 amino acids. V was pared by 5 bases and J by 4 bases, with 7 bases of the junction left unmatched. The CDR3 protein is CSAPRTGLNEKLFF. The CDR3 bases are TGCAGTGCTCCACGGACAGGCCTTAATGAAAAACTGTTTTTT.

This clonotype was recorded once. J is TRBJ1-2 and V is TRBV7-3; maybe TRBD1 (6 bases). V was cut by 5 bases and J by 0 bases, with 10 bases left in between. Germline lookup yields CDR1 SGHTA and CDR2 FQGTGA. CDR3 size: 14 residues. Here the CDR3 reads CASSPGAANYGYTF. The CDR3 bases are TGTGCCAGCAGCCCAGGGGCAGCTAACTATGGCTACACCTTC.

The CDR3 DNA reads TGTGCCAGCAGTGAATTAGGACGGGGGAACACTGAAGCTTTCTTT. Amino acids: CASSELGRGNTEAFF. This chain uses TRBV25-1 with TRBJ1-1; D unresolved. The V and J ends lost 1 base and 1 base respectively, with 10 bases between them. This CDR3 has 15 residues. CDR1 is MGHDK and CDR2 is SYGVNS in the germline V gene.

This clonotype has just one count. This sequence joins TRBV7-9 and TRBJ2-3; 7 positions agree with TRBD2. Germline CDR1 SEHNR, CDR2 FQNEAQ (reference sequence). J gave up 9 bases and V 5 bases, and 5 bases lay outside the gene matches. The CDR3 contains 12 residues. For the CDR3, the DNA is TGTGCCAGCAGCCTCACTAGCGACACGCAGTATTTT. It codes for CASSLTSDTQYF.

The rearrangement links TRBV7-3 to TRBJ2-5; maybe TRBD1 (6 bases). Trimming left V 2 bases short and J 5 bases short, with 9 bases between. This CDR3 spans 13 amino acids. The germline V gene has CDR1 SGHTA and CDR2 FQGTGA. CDR3 nucleotides: TGTGCCAGCAGCTTACCAGGGGCCGAGACCCAGTACTTC. It encodes CASSLPGAETQYF. Filled out from reference TRBV7-3 and TRBJ2-5, the complete variable domain reads GAGVSQTPSNKVTEKGKYVELRCDPISGHTALYWYRQSLGQGPEFLIYFQGTGAADDSGLPNDRFFAVRPEGSVSTLKIQRTERGDSAVYLCASSLPGAETQYFGPGTRLLVL.

V and J are TRBV5-6 and TRBJ2-1, with D possibly TRBD1 on 6 matching bases. The V gene's germline CDR1 is SGHDT and CDR2 YYEEEE. This CDR3 spans 12 amino acids. Deletions cut 2 bases from V and 8 bases from J, with 8 bases between. The CDR3 bases are TGTGCCAGCAGCTTTACAGGGTATGAGCAGTTCTTC. Encoded protein: CASSFTGYEQFF.

The rearrangement uses TRBV28 and TRBJ1-1, with unresolved D. Germline values: CDR1 MDHEN, CDR2 SYDVKM. CDR3 length: 13 residues. The V end was cut by 5 bases, the J end by 4 bases, with 11 bases between. The CDR3 protein is CASSAVAGTEAFF. The CDR3 nucleotides are TGTGCCAGCAGTGCCGTCGCCGGCACTGAAGCTTTCTTT.

Only one count was recorded for this clonotype. This chain links TRBV14 with TRBJ2-3; D tentatively fits TRBD1 or TRBD2 (5 bases each). Deletions cut 0 bases from V and 5 bases from J, with 21 bases between. Germline lookup yields CDR1 SGHDN and CDR2 FVKESK. This CDR3 has 18 amino acids. DNA of the CDR3: TGTGCCAGCAGCCAAGAAGCAGTGGGGACGTTCTCAGGAGATACGCAGTATTTT. Translated: CASSQEAVGTFSGDTQYF.

The CDR3: CASSTGLEETQYF. CDR3 bases: TGTGCCAGCAGCACGGGACTAGAAGAGACCCAGTACTTC. The chain is built from TRBV5-4 and TRBJ2-5; 8 bases match TRBD2. The germline V gene has CDR1 SGHNT and CDR2 YYREEE (reference sequence). The V gene end was trimmed by 4 bases and the J gene end by 3 bases; junction bases not matched to a gene: 2. The CDR3 is 13 residues long.

The sample holds one count of this clonotype. The chain joins TRBV29-1 to TRBJ1-2; tentative D call: TRBD1 (5 bases). The germline gives CDR1 SQVTM, CDR2 ANQGSEA. The V and J ends lost 5 bases and 4 bases respectively, with 11 bases between them. The CDR3 sequence is 12 residues long. CDR3 residues: CSVYGGSYGYTF. The CDR3 DNA reads TGCAGCGTTTATGGGGGTTCCTATGGCTACACCTTC. The complete variable domain, with remaining parts taken from reference TRBV29-1 and TRBJ1-2, reads SAVISQKPSRDICQRGTSLTIQCQVDSQVTMMFWYRQQPGQSLTLIATANQGSEATYESGFVIDKFPISRPNLTFSTLTVSNMSPEDSSIYLCSVYGGSYGYTFGSGTRLTVV.

The genes are TRBV12-5 and TRBJ2-1; tentatively, D is TRBD2 (7 bases). Germline CDR1 LGHNT, CDR2 FRNRAP. The CDR3 length is 17 residues. The ends were cut back, 0 bases at V and 7 bases at J, with 19 bases in the middle. The DNA for the CDR3 is TGTGCTAGTGGTTTGGTCCCTCGGGGGGCAGTGCATAATGAGCAGTTCTTC. Encoded protein: CASGLVPRGAVHNEQFF.